Following are 29 T cell receptor beta chains from one sample sequenced in a study of blood T cell repertoires in COVID-19. Sequencing was performed with immunoSEQ multiplex PCR; in TCRdb, only in-frame clones are kept and a portion is missing. Here the sample spans approximately 230,000 clones, around four fifths being singletons. What was sequenced was peripheral blood. These TCRs come from a man aged 30 to 45 with active or convalescent COVID-19.

This clone was seen once. The chain employs TRBV5-1 and TRBJ2-7, with 10 nucleotides matching TRBD2. Per germline, CDR1 SGHRS and CDR2 YFSETQ. This CDR3 spans 15 amino acids. After removal of 3 bases from V and 3 bases from J, the junction contained 6 bases not matched to a gene. The CDR3 is CASSSPSGRSYEQYF. CDR3 nucleotide sequence: TGCGCCAGCAGCTCTCCTAGCGGGAGAAGCTACGAGCAGTACTTC.

The V and J genes are TRBV30 and TRBJ1-6; D possibly corresponds to TRBD1 (5 bases). The CDR3 is 17 residues long. Germline V gene lookup returns CDR1 GTSNPN and CDR2 SVGIG (reference sequence). The V end was cut by 4 bases, the J end by 0 bases, with 16 bases between. The CDR3 is CAWTTQGASSYNSPLHF. CDR3 nucleotides: TGTGCCTGGACCACGCAAGGGGCGAGCTCCTATAATTCACCCCTCCACTTT.

The rearrangement uses TRBV4-3 and TRBJ2-2, with TRBD1 matching 8 bases. This CDR3 contains 15 residues. Germline V gene sequence: CDR1 LGHNA, CDR2 YSLEER. J was trimmed by 3 bases and V by 6 bases; bases with no gene match: 6. The CDR3 here is CASSFDRGDTGELFF. Written as DNA, the CDR3 is TGCGCCAGCAGTTTCGACAGGGGAGACACCGGGGAGCTGTTTTTT.

The genes are TRBV15 and TRBJ1-4; TRBD1 matches 7 bases. The V gene's germline CDR1 is LNHNV and CDR2 YYDKDF (reference sequence). The V gene end was trimmed by 2 bases and the J gene end by 8 bases; junction bases not matched to a gene: 8. This CDR3 has 15 amino acids. CDR3 in amino acids: CATSRSDRVREKLFF. For the CDR3, the DNA is TGTGCCACCAGCAGATCAGACAGGGTCCGGGAAAAACTGTTTTTT. The variable domain in full, with the rest retrieved from reference TRBV15 and TRBJ1-4, is DAMVIQNPRYQVTQFGKPVTLSCSQTLNHNVMYWYQQKSSQAPKLLFHYYDKDFNNEADTPDNFQSRRPNTSFCFLDIRSPGLGDTAMYLCATSRSDRVREKLFFGSGTQLSVL.

This sequence joins TRBV11-2 and TRBJ2-7, with 7 bases matching TRBD2. The CDR3 consists of 17 residues. The germline V gene has CDR1 SGHAT and CDR2 FQNNGV. The J segment lost 1 base and the V segment lost 0 bases, leaving 9 bases of the junction unmatched. CDR3 DNA: TGTGCCAGCAGCTTAGATCTCGGTGGGAGGGTGTCCTACGAGCAGTACTTC. Translation: CASSLDLGGRVSYEQYF. Complete variable domain (other parts from reference TRBV11-2 and TRBJ2-7): EAGVAQSPRYKIIEKRQSVAFWCNPISGHATLYWYQQILGQGPKLLIQFQNNGVVDDSQLPKDRFSAERLKGVDSTLKIQPAKLEDSAVYLCASSLDLGGRVSYEQYFGPGTRLTVT.

The chain has TRBV19 and TRBJ2-1, with 7 bases that match TRBD1. With 4 bases clipped from V and 2 bases from J, the junction kept 5 bases outside the gene matches. There are 15 residues in the CDR3. Germline CDR1 reads LNHDA; CDR2 reads SQIVND (reference sequence). CDR3 nucleotides: TGTGCCAGTAGTAAGGAAGGGGGCGCCTACAATGAGCAGTTCTTC. This sequence encodes CASSKEGGAYNEQFF.

In its sample, this clone was seen once. The V and J genes are TRBV10-3 and TRBJ1-2; the match to TRBD1 covers 8 bases. CDR3 length equals 16 residues. Germline V lookup: CDR1 ENHRY, CDR2 SYGVKD. V lost 6 bases to trimming and J lost 8 bases; unmatched junction nucleotides: 17. CDR3 sequence: CAIRPEGSDRARGYTF. The CDR3 DNA follows: TGTGCCATCAGACCCGAGGGTTCGGACAGGGCGCGAGGCTACACCTTC.

This chain uses TRBV7-2 with TRBJ1-1; TRBD1 is a possible D gene (6 bases). Germline CDR1 reads SGHTA; CDR2 reads FQGNSA. V was shortened by 5 bases and J by 4 bases, with 8 bases between the two germline ends. The length of the CDR3 is 12 residues. The DNA of the CDR3 is TGTGCCAGCAGCCAGGGGACCACTGAAGCTTTCTTT. Translating it yields CASSQGTTEAFF.

The chain couples TRBV12-3 or TRBV12-4 to TRBJ2-1, with a tentative D call TRBD1 (6 bases). The CDR3 consists of 13 residues. V lost 7 bases and J lost 10, with 17 bases in between. The CDR3 reads CASIKGGGPEQFF. The CDR3 region has the DNA TGTGCCAGCATCAAGGGTGGGGGCCCCGAGCAGTTCTTC.

The CDR3 DNA is TGTGCCATCGCACAAATCTATGGCTACACCTTC. The encoded protein is CAIAQIYGYTF. The V and J genes are TRBV12-3 or TRBV12-4 and TRBJ1-2; no clear D. V was cut by 10 bases and J by 4 bases, with 10 bases left in between. The CDR3 extends over 11 amino acids.

V usage is TRBV19 and J usage is TRBJ2-3; no firm D call. The ends were cut back, 7 bases at V and 1 base at J, with 9 bases in the middle. Looked up from germline, CDR1 is LNHDA and CDR2 is SQIVND (reference sequence). This CDR3 region has 13 residues. CDR3 residues: CASTSPGTDTQYF. In DNA, the CDR3 is TGTGCCAGTACTTCCCCGGGCACAGATACGCAGTATTTT.

DNA of the CDR3: TGCGCCAGCAGCCAAGAGGCCGGGAGGGCCCGGGAGACCCAGTACTTC. Translating gives CASSQEAGRARETQYF. V is TRBV4-3 and J is TRBJ2-5; 8 bases are a match to TRBD2. Germline V lookup: CDR1 LGHNA, CDR2 YSLEER. V lost 0 bases to trimming and J lost 5 bases; unmatched junction nucleotides: 8. The CDR3 spans 16 residues.

This clone was counted a few times. The V call is TRBV12-3 or TRBV12-4, the J call TRBJ2-2; possibly TRBD1 for D (5 bases). Trimming shortened V by 10 bases and J by 4 bases, and 13 bases separated the two germline ends. CDR3 size: 13 residues. The DNA of the CDR3 is TGTGCCACCTCCAGGGCGAGCACCGGGGAGCTGTTTTTT. This translates into CATSRASTGELFF.

The chain has TRBV18 and TRBJ1-3; 9 bases are a match to TRBD1. The junction had 7 bases not matched to a gene; V was cut back by 3 bases and J by 4 bases. This CDR3 has 16 residues. Per germline, CDR1 KGHSH and CDR2 LQKENI. The CDR3 is CASSPSQGATGNTIYF. CDR3 bases: TGTGCCAGCTCACCGTCACAGGGGGCTACGGGAAACACCATATATTTT.

This clone was detected only once. The V and J genes are TRBV28 and TRBJ1-5; no clear D. The CDR3 is 13 amino acids. Germline V CDR1 and CDR2: MDHEN, SYDVKM. The ends were cut back, 2 bases at V and 6 bases at J, with 8 bases in the middle. The DNA for the CDR3 is TGTGCCAGCAGTTTACTAATTGCTCAGCCCCAGCATTTT. Residues: CASSLLIAQPQHF.

The chain joins TRBV4-1 to TRBJ2-7, with D possibly matching TRBD2 (5 bases). V lost 2 bases to trimming and J lost 4 bases, with 12 bases between them. Germline CDR1 is MGHRA and CDR2 is YSYEKL. CDR3 size: 14 residues. CDR3 region: CASSQSGGGYEQYF. The CDR3 DNA sequence: TGCGCCAGCAGCCAAAGTGGCGGAGGTTACGAGCAGTACTTC.

This clone has only one observation. The V and J genes are TRBV6-5 and TRBJ2-1, with TRBD2 identical over 11 bases. Germline assignment: CDR1 MNHEY and CDR2 SVGAGI. With 0 bases clipped from V and 7 bases from J, the junction kept 5 bases outside the gene matches. This CDR3 has 16 residues. The CDR3 DNA is TGTGCCAGCAGTTACTCGATGGCTAGCGGGAGGAATGAGCAGTTCTTC. As protein: CASSYSMASGRNEQFF.

This clone was observed a single time. The chain uses TRBV4-2 and TRBJ2-5; possibly TRBD2 for D (7 bases). CDR3 length: 15 residues. V was trimmed by 0 bases and J by 6 bases, leaving 14 bases between them. Germline lookup yields CDR1 LGHNA and CDR2 YNFKEQ. The CDR3 DNA reads TGTGCCAGCAGCCAAGATTGGGAGGGGGAAAAGACCCAGTACTTC. Its protein is CASSQDWEGEKTQYF.

The V call is TRBV13, the J call TRBJ1-4; the match to TRBD1 covers 7 bases. V shed 5 bases and J 7 bases; nucleotides not matched to a gene: 7. CDR3 length: 14 residues. CDR1 is PRHDT and CDR2 is FYEKMQ in the germline V gene (reference sequence). CDR3 sequence reads: CASSARDSLEKLFF. As DNA, the CDR3 is TGTGCCAGCAGCGCACGGGACAGCCTTGAAAAACTGTTTTTT.

The count of this clone is one. This chain joins TRBV5-1 and TRBJ2-3, with 10 positions matching TRBD1. The germline CDR1 and CDR2 sequences are SGHRS and YFSETQ. Trimming at V came to 2 bases and at J to 5 bases, leaving 11 bases not matched to a gene. The CDR3 length is 17 residues. The CDR3 spells CASSFPRDRGLEDTQYF. The CDR3 coding sequence is TGCGCCAGCAGCTTCCCCCGTGACAGGGGGCTTGAAGATACGCAGTATTTT.

This rearrangement joins TRBV6-5 to TRBJ1-2; D perhaps matches TRBD1 (6 bases). V was trimmed by 5 bases and J by 4 bases, leaving 11 bases between them. There are 13 residues in the CDR3. Germline CDR1 and CDR2: MNHEY and SVGAGI. The CDR3 here is CASSSTGPYGYTF. CDR3 bases: TGTGCCAGCAGTAGTACAGGGCCCTATGGCTACACCTTC.

The V and J genes are TRBV18 and TRBJ1-3; no reliable D call. The CDR3 is 17 amino acids. Germline V gene lookup returns CDR1 KGHSH and CDR2 LQKENI. V was clipped by 3 bases and J by 8 bases, with 23 bases between them. CDR3 sequence reads: CASSPLSSRAGGDTIYF. DNA of the CDR3: TGTGCCAGCTCACCCTTATCGTCCAGAGCAGGTGGCGACACCATATATTTT.

The genes are TRBV7-9 and TRBJ2-3; TRBD1 aligns across 7 bases. The CDR3 spans 14 residues. Germline loops: CDR1 SEHNR, CDR2 FQNEAQ (reference sequence). The J segment lost 3 bases and the V segment lost 3 bases, leaving 3 bases of the junction unmatched. CDR3 region: CASSFDRETDTQYF. CDR3 nucleotide sequence: TGTGCCAGCAGCTTCGACAGGGAGACAGATACGCAGTATTTT.

This clone was detected only a few times. The chain combines TRBV29-1 with TRBJ1-5; D call uncertain. Looked up from germline, CDR1 is SQVTM and CDR2 is ANQGSEA. There are 11 residues in the CDR3. V shed 5 bases and J shed 9 bases, with 11 bases lying between them. As DNA, the CDR3 is TGCAGCGTTATGGACGGAGGGCCCCAGCATTTT. As protein: CSVMDGGPQHF. The whole variable domain, filled in from reference TRBV29-1 and TRBJ1-5, reads SAVISQKPSRDICQRGTSLTIQCQVDSQVTMMFWYRQQPGQSLTLIATANQGSEATYESGFVIDKFPISRPNLTFSTLTVSNMSPEDSSIYLCSVMDGGPQHFGDGTRLSIL.

This sequence joins TRBV11-2 and TRBJ2-5; 7 positions agree with TRBD2. CDR1 is SGHAT, CDR2 FQNNGV, per germline. The CDR3 is made up of 16 amino acids. V lost 1 base, J lost 2 bases, and 7 bases stayed unmatched. CDR3 sequence: CASSLGHSGLQETQYF. The CDR3 DNA reads TGTGCCAGCAGCTTAGGGCATAGCGGGCTGCAAGAGACCCAGTACTTC. The full variable domain, rest sourced from reference TRBV11-2 and TRBJ2-5, is EAGVAQSPRYKIIEKRQSVAFWCNPISGHATLYWYQQILGQGPKLLIQFQNNGVVDDSQLPKDRFSAERLKGVDSTLKIQPAKLEDSAVYLCASSLGHSGLQETQYFGPGTRLLVL.

V is TRBV2 and J is TRBJ2-7; 11 bases map to TRBD1. The CDR3 runs to 15 residues. Trimming cost V 4 bases and J 1 base; bases outside gene matches: 3. Germline V lookup: CDR1 SNHLY, CDR2 FYNNEI. The CDR3 reads CASSVGTGGSYEQYF. CDR3 DNA: TGTGCCAGCAGTGTCGGGACAGGGGGATCCTACGAGCAGTACTTC.

This rearrangement joins TRBV12-3 or TRBV12-4 to TRBJ2-1, with TRBD2 as a possible D gene (5 bases). The CDR3 extends over 13 amino acids. Between the trimmed V and J ends, which lost 5 bases and 9 bases, there was a span of 14 bases. The CDR3 sequence is CASSRLEGSEQFF. The DNA of the CDR3 is TGTGCCAGCAGTAGGCTAGAAGGGAGTGAGCAGTTCTTC.

The chain has TRBV24-1 and TRBJ2-1; a possible D gene is TRBD2 (6 bases). Deletions cut 0 bases from V and 12 bases from J, with 14 bases between. Germline V gene lookup returns CDR1 KGHDR and CDR2 SFDVKD. The CDR3 runs 14 residues. CDR3 region: CATSDLVSSESQFF. The CDR3 nucleotides read TGTGCCACCAGTGATTTGGTTTCTAGCGAGTCGCAGTTCTTC.

The rearrangement joins TRBV18 to TRBJ2-1; 13 bases match TRBD2. V was pared by 3 bases and J by 5 bases, with 4 bases of the junction left unmatched. The CDR3 runs 16 residues. Per the germline V gene, CDR1 is KGHSH and CDR2 is LQKENI. The CDR3 spells CASSPQTSGGNNEQFF. CDR3 nucleotides: TGTGCCAGCTCACCTCAGACTAGCGGGGGGAACAATGAGCAGTTCTTC.